Below, 20 T cell receptor beta chains from the same sample are listed, as sequenced in a study of T cell responses to AZD1222 COVID-19 vaccine. Measured with immunoSEQ multiplex PCR; TCRdb has only the in-frame clones, and not every one. The sample records 65,000 to 75,000 clones, approximately 81% being singletons. The sample here was peripheral blood, taken on day 0 of AZD1222 vaccination. The receptor set was obtained from an adult in good health.

V gene TRBV7-2 combines with J gene TRBJ1-5; D ambiguous. Germline V CDR1 and CDR2: SGHTA, FQGNSA. The CDR3 has 13 residues. V was pared by 5 bases and J by 5 bases, with 10 bases between. The CDR3 coding sequence is TGTGCCAGCAGCCTCGGCAGTTATCAGCCCCAGCATTTT. This codes for CASSLGSYQPQHF.

The genes are TRBV13 and TRBJ1-4; TRBD1 might be the D (5 bases). CDR1 and CDR2 (germline): PRHDT, FYEKMQ (reference sequence). This CDR3 is built from 14 residues. V was cut by 3 bases and J by 3 bases, with 8 bases left in between. The CDR3 nucleotides are TGTGCCAGCAGCTTCGGGACCTCTAATGAAAAACTGTTTTTT. It is translated as CASSFGTSNEKLFF.

The genes are TRBV7-2 and TRBJ1-4, with 8 bases identical to TRBD1. This CDR3 is 14 amino acids long. Germline V lookup: CDR1 SGHTA, CDR2 FQGNSA. V shed 5 bases and J 6 bases; nucleotides not matched to a gene: 5. The CDR3 sequence is CASSLDRVDEKLFF. CDR3 bases: TGTGCCAGCAGCCTGGACAGGGTGGATGAAAAACTGTTTTTT.

The V call is TRBV5-8, the J call TRBJ2-7; 12 nucleotides align to TRBD2. The length of the CDR3 is 18 residues. Germline-derived CDR1 and CDR2 are SGHTS and YDEGEE. V lost 3 bases to trimming and J lost 0 bases; unmatched junction nucleotides: 10. The CDR3 is CASSSPLAGGPHSYEQYF. The CDR3 DNA follows: TGTGCCAGCAGCTCCCCCCTAGCGGGAGGGCCCCACTCCTACGAGCAGTACTTC.

V gene TRBV24-1 combines with J gene TRBJ2-1; D call uncertain. V was trimmed by 1 base and J by 8 bases, leaving 8 bases between them. The CDR3 is 13 residues long. Germline V CDR1 and CDR2: KGHDR, SFDVKD. Written as DNA, the CDR3 is TGTGCCACCAGTGATTTCCCGAGGTATGAGCAGTTCTTC. This encodes CATSDFPRYEQFF.

V is TRBV2 and J is TRBJ2-4, with D tentatively TRBD1 or TRBD2 (5 bases each). The CDR3 length is 14 residues. V lost 4 bases and J 5 bases, leaving 12 bases between the germline ends. Germline V gives CDR1 SNHLY, CDR2 FYNNEI. The CDR3 nucleotides read TGTGCCAGCAGTGGGTTGGGGGTGGAAAACATTCAGTACTTC. Translation: CASSGLGVENIQYF.

The chain uses TRBV28 and TRBJ2-6, with 7 bases identical to TRBD1. Trimming removed 5 bases from V and 2 bases from J; junction bases left unmatched: 3. CDR1 and CDR2 from the germline V gene are MDHEN and SYDVKM. The CDR3 runs to 15 residues. The DNA of the CDR3 is TGTGCCAGCAGTCCACAGGGGACTGGGGCCAACGTCCTGACTTTC. Amino acid sequence: CASSPQGTGANVLTF.

The V and J genes are TRBV7-3 and TRBJ2-3; D is perhaps TRBD2 (6 bases). The CDR3 spans 17 residues. The germline V gene has CDR1 SGHTA and CDR2 FQGTGA. V was cut by 5 bases and J by 1 base, with 19 bases left in between. CDR3 amino acids: CASSPLTSSSGTDTQYF. Here the CDR3 DNA reads TGTGCCAGCAGCCCTTTGACTAGTTCGAGTGGCACAGATACGCAGTATTTT.

This rearrangement joins TRBV30 to TRBJ1-1, with D hard to call. The CDR3 is made up of 14 amino acids. Germline lookup yields CDR1 GTSNPN and CDR2 SVGIG (reference sequence). V lost 0 bases and J lost 0, with 8 bases in between. CDR3 residues: CAWSVDRMNTEAFF. CDR3 coding DNA: TGTGCCTGGAGTGTAGACCGCATGAACACTGAAGCTTTCTTT.

The rearrangement links TRBV6-6 to TRBJ1-1; D gene uncertain. The CDR3 loop spans 12 amino acids. Germline V lookup: CDR1 MNHNY, CDR2 SVGAGI (reference sequence). V lost 4 bases to trimming and J lost 0 bases, with 3 bases between them. CDR3 coding DNA: TGTGCCAGCAGTTCTATGAACACTGAAGCTTTCTTT. Its protein is CASSSMNTEAFF.

CDR3 nucleotides: TGTGCCAGCAGCTCCGGGGGGTTTCCCTATGGCTACACCTTC. The encoded protein is CASSSGGFPYGYTF. V usage is TRBV7-2 and J usage is TRBJ1-2, with D perhaps TRBD1 (5 bases). Trimming took off 4 bases at V and 4 bases at J, with 13 bases between the two ends. The CDR3 length is 14 residues. Per the germline V gene, CDR1 is SGHTA and CDR2 is FQGNSA.

This chain connects TRBV20-1 to TRBJ1-2, with a tentative D call TRBD1 (6 bases). V was shortened by 7 bases and J by 6 bases, with 9 bases between the two germline ends. This CDR3 is 10 amino acids long. Germline CDR1 is DFQATT and CDR2 is SNEGSKA (reference sequence). CDR3 DNA: TGCAGTGGGGGGGCTGATGGCTACACCTTC. Its protein product is CSGGADGYTF.

V is TRBV7-2 and J is TRBJ2-2; D unclear. Germline assignment: CDR1 SGHTA and CDR2 FQGNSA. The CDR3 has 13 amino acids. With 1 base removed from V and 7 bases from J, the gap between germline ends came to 7 bases. The CDR3 DNA is TGTGCCAGCAGCTTAGGCGGTGGCGGGGAGCTGTTTTTT. It specifies CASSLGGGGELFF.

The CDR3 coding sequence is TGTGCCAGCAGCCAAGACAGGCTCACGGGGGAGCTGTTTTTT. Translating gives CASSQDRLTGELFF. The genes are TRBV14 and TRBJ2-2; no clear D. This CDR3 comprises 14 residues. Trimming removed 0 bases from V and 8 bases from J, with 10 bases in between. Germline CDR1 and CDR2: SGHDN and FVKESK.

A remark on this clone: In the same sample, other DNA sequences code for this CDR3. The chain carries TRBV5-1 and TRBJ2-5, with D perhaps given as TRBD1 or TRBD2 (6 bases each). The CDR3 has 14 residues. Looked up from germline, CDR1 is SGHRS and CDR2 is YFSETQ. The germline V and J ends were trimmed by 2 bases and 4 bases, with 12 bases remaining between them. The CDR3 reads CASSLGGRRETQYF. DNA of the CDR3: TGCGCCAGCAGCTTAGGGGGGCGCAGAGAGACCCAGTACTTC.

The chain is built from TRBV7-9 and TRBJ1-6; unclear D gene. The germline CDR1 and CDR2 sequences are SEHNR and FQNEAQ (reference sequence). V lost 0 bases, J lost 6 bases, and 12 bases lay in between. CDR3 length: 16 residues. For the CDR3, the DNA is TGTGCCAGCAGCTTAGCCCGGACGGCCGGTAATTCACCCCTCCACTTT. Protein product: CASSLARTAGNSPLHF. Supplemented by reference TRBV7-9 and TRBJ1-6, the full variable domain reads DTGVSQNPRHKITKRGQNVTFRCDPISEHNRLYWYRQTLGQGPEFLTYFQNEAQLEKSRLLSDRFSAERPKGSFSTLEIQRTEQGDSAMYLCASSLARTAGNSPLHFGNGTRLTVT.

CDR3 region: CASSSDPGGNQPQHF. CDR3 coding DNA: TGTGCCAGCAGCTCCGATCCAGGGGGCAATCAGCCCCAGCATTTT. The chain joins TRBV7-8 to TRBJ1-5; D may be TRBD1 (6 bases). CDR1 is SGHVS and CDR2 is FQNEAQ in the germline V gene. The CDR3 length is 15 residues. V was pared by 4 bases and J by 2 bases, with 12 bases between.

The J gene is TRBJ1-2, the V gene TRBV6-1, with D unresolved. Germline V CDR1 and CDR2: MNHNS, SASEGT. The CDR3 extends over 12 amino acids. Trimming stripped 2 bases from V and 12 bases from J, with 13 bases between. CDR3 protein: CASSEPQVRHTF. CDR3 DNA: TGTGCCAGCAGTGAACCCCAGGTTCGCCACACCTTC.

This clone was seen once. J is TRBJ1-1 and V is TRBV20-1; no firm D call. The CDR3 is 11 residues long. Trimming pared 6 bases from V and 8 bases from J, leaving 13 bases between. Looked up from germline, CDR1 is DFQATT and CDR2 is SNEGSKA (reference sequence). CDR3 protein: CSAKAIPEAFF. CDR3 DNA sequence: TGCAGTGCAAAGGCGATACCAGAAGCTTTCTTT.

V is TRBV6-5 and J is TRBJ1-4; TRBD1 aligns across 7 bases. The CDR3 runs to 14 residues. CDR1 and CDR2 (germline): MNHEY, SVGAGI. V dropped 6 bases and J dropped 8; count of bases not matched to a gene: 9. CDR3 region: CASSPGGIVEKLFF. CDR3 DNA: TGTGCCAGCAGCCCAGGGGGTATAGTGGAAAAACTGTTTTTT.